What follows describes a single T cell receptor beta chain. This entry is derived from a study of T cell repertoires and Cas9 in healthy adults. Profiled with immunoSEQ multiplex PCR; TCRdb holds only in-frame clones, not every one. The sample carries about 20,000 clones, less than 95% recorded once. Trimming removed 5 bases from V and 6 bases from J; junction bases left unmatched: 13. CDR1 is MNHEY and CDR2 is SVGAGI in the germline V gene. This CDR3 is built from 15 residues. The material sequenced was CD4+ effector T cells (CD127+, CD25-, CD137-, CD154-) from PBMCs; culture status not recorded. The receptor's source is a human donor in good health. The rearrangement joins TRBV6-5 to TRBJ2-7; 7 nucleotides match TRBD1. CDR3 nucleotides: TGTGCCAGCAGTGGTCAGGGGGAAGTCGGTGGCGAGCAGTACTTC. Translated: CASSGQGEVGGEQYF.